Below, 7 T cell receptor beta chains from the same sample are listed, as sequenced in a study of circulating and synovial CD4+ cells in juvenile arthritis. Measured with immunoSEQ multiplex PCR; TCRdb has only the in-frame clones, and not every one. The sample lists around 31,000 clones; roughly 95% were seen once. Sequenced sample: CD4+ T cells from blood. These receptors came from a human donor with juvenile idiopathic arthritis.

DNA for the CDR3: TGTGCCAGCAGCTTTAGGGGCCCCGGAAGCTCTGGAAACACCATATATTTT. It translates to CASSFRGPGSSGNTIYF. The V call is TRBV7-2, the J call TRBJ1-3, with D perhaps TRBD1 (5 bases). Germline V gives CDR1 SGHTA, CDR2 FQGNSA. V was cut by 3 bases and J by 0 bases, with 15 bases left in between. The CDR3 has 17 residues.

The chain links TRBV4-1 to TRBJ1-5; D unclear. CDR1 is MGHRA, CDR2 YSYEKL, per germline. Trimming took off 1 base at V and 0 bases at J, with 7 bases between the two ends. This CDR3 is built from 15 residues. The CDR3: CASSQGGGSNQPQHF. The CDR3 DNA reads as TGCGCCAGCAGCCAAGGAGGCGGTAGCAATCAGCCCCAGCATTTT.

With respect to this clone: A junction end diverges from the germline sequence, so it may reflect a read error. Distinct nucleotide sequences in the sample also encode this CDR3. The chain carries TRBV7-9 and TRBJ1-6, with TRBD1 matching 8 bases. CDR3 length: 15 amino acids. Germline V gene data show CDR1 as SEHNR and CDR2 as FQNEAQ (reference sequence). The CDR3 spells CASSLMDRANSPLHF. CDR3 nucleotide sequence: TGTGCCAGCAGTCTGATGGACAGGGCTAATTCCCCCCTCCACTTT.

The rearrangement links TRBV4-1 to TRBJ1-2; D may be TRBD1 (5 bases). The CDR3 is made up of 15 amino acids. V gave up 5 bases and J gave up 2 bases, with 15 bases separating them. The germline gives CDR1 MGHRA, CDR2 YSYEKL. This CDR3 is CASSGSWRDNYGYTF. In DNA form, the CDR3 reads TGCGCCAGCAGCGGTTCATGGCGGGACAACTATGGCTACACCTTC.

V is TRBV19 and J is TRBJ2-1; 8 bases are a match to TRBD2. The CDR3 has 15 residues. Germline V CDR1 and CDR2: LNHDA, SQIVND (reference sequence). V lost 4 bases, J lost 4 bases, and 6 bases stayed unmatched. CDR3: CASSTSTSEYNEQFF. The CDR3 nucleotides read TGTGCCAGTAGTACCTCGACTAGCGAATACAATGAGCAGTTCTTC.

V and J are TRBV5-4 and TRBJ2-1, with 7 bases aligning to TRBD2. This CDR3 comprises 16 residues. CDR1 and CDR2 from the germline V gene are SGHNT and YYREEE (reference sequence). The V gene end was trimmed by 6 bases and the J gene end by 9 bases; junction bases not matched to a gene: 18. CDR3 residues: CASNSPGAGALGEQFF. CDR3 in DNA: TGTGCCAGCAACTCCCCCGGGGCGGGAGCTTTGGGTGAGCAGTTCTTC.

The chain combines TRBV28 with TRBJ2-3; D unresolved. There are 14 residues in the CDR3. CDR1 MDHEN and CDR2 SYDVKM come from the germline V gene. V was shortened by 6 bases and J by 2 bases, with 12 bases between the two germline ends. This chain's CDR3 is CASRRLEPTDTQYF. The CDR3 bases are TGTGCCAGCAGGAGACTGGAGCCCACAGATACGCAGTATTTT.